One sample yielded the 5 T cell receptor beta chains listed below, sequenced in a study of T cell changes during pregnancy in multiple sclerosis. Only in-frame clones appear in the TCRdb table, and some are missing; sequencing was by immunoSEQ multiplex PCR. The repertoire holds tens of thousands of clones, approximately 90% seen once, with under 0.6% in the top ten. Material: CD4+ T cells from peripheral blood mononuclear cells, obtained in the second trimester of pregnancy. These receptors came from a female donor with multiple sclerosis, enrolled in a pregnancy study.

The genes are TRBV7-8 and TRBJ2-7; 8 bases agree with TRBD1. In germline, CDR1 is SGHVS, CDR2 FQNEAQ. Trimming removed 5 bases from V and 0 bases from J; junction bases left unmatched: 3. The CDR3 has 14 amino acids. CDR3 loop: CASSRQGTSYEQYF. DNA for the CDR3: TGTGCCAGCAGCCGACAGGGGACCTCCTACGAGCAGTACTTC.

This clone was found once. The V gene is TRBV11-3, the J gene TRBJ2-2; 9 bases agree with TRBD1. This CDR3 is 17 amino acids long. In germline, CDR1 is SGHNT, CDR2 YENEEA. Germline trimming cut 3 bases from V and 7 bases from J; bases unmatched to any gene: 12. The CDR3 protein is CASSFTGTGNFVGELFF. In nucleotides, the CDR3 is TGTGCCAGCAGCTTTACCGGGACAGGGAACTTCGTCGGGGAGCTGTTTTTT.

About this clone: Other DNA sequences within the sample encode an identical CDR3. This chain uses TRBV29-1 with TRBJ2-7; 7 bases agree with TRBD1. With V trimmed by 6 bases and J by 2 bases, 4 bases remained unmatched. The CDR3 totals 12 residues. CDR1 SQVTM and CDR2 ANQGSEA come from the germline V gene. CDR3 coding DNA: TGCAGCGTGAAGGGGACAGCCTACGAGCAGTACTTC. This codes for CSVKGTAYEQYF.

This chain connects TRBV6-1 to TRBJ2-1; 9 bases fit TRBD2. This CDR3 is 13 amino acids long. In germline, CDR1 is MNHNS, CDR2 SASEGT. Unmatched junction bases numbered 3, after V lost 8 bases and J lost 4 bases. The CDR3 DNA is TGTGCCAGCCAACTAGCGGGTTACAATGAGCAGTTCTTC. Its translation: CASQLAGYNEQFF.

The V and J genes are TRBV5-8 and TRBJ1-5; no clear D gene. Germline CDR1 and CDR2: SGHTS and YDEGEE. Trimming cost V 0 bases and J 4 bases, with 11 bases left between them. There are 15 residues in the CDR3. The CDR3 DNA sequence: TGTGCCAGCAGCTTGGCTTTGGCAGAAAATCAGCCCCAGCATTTT. Protein sequence: CASSLALAENQPQHF.